Detailed here is one TCR beta chain. Its antigen is as yet unknown. The data were taken from a study of beta chain features in type 1 diabetes. Study-wide findings and caveats: Researchers report that Type 1 diabetes patients had moderately but significantly shorter TCRB CDR3s across all four CD4+ subsets. The question of HLA type influencing TCRB rearrangement was one that remained unresolved here.

From germline, CDR1 is LGHNA and CDR2 YSLEER. The CDR3 has 20 residues. Trimming cost V 0 bases and J 2 bases; bases outside gene matches: 13. Expressed TCRB transcripts were sequenced because the entire RNA isolate underwent reverse transcription. This table comes from immunoSEQ multiplex PCR, and its TCRdb copy is limited to in-frame clones, with some not included. In the table there are about 930,000 clones, 17% of which are singletons. The TCR originated in a woman in her late teens or twenties in good health. Sequencing used naive CD4+ T cells from blood. The V gene is TRBV4-3, the J gene TRBJ2-6; TRBD1 matches 7 bases. The CDR3 sequence is CASSQERAAQGKAGANVLTF. In DNA, the CDR3 is TGCGCCAGCAGCCAAGAAAGAGCGGCACAGGGGAAGGCTGGGGCCAACGTCCTGACTTTC.